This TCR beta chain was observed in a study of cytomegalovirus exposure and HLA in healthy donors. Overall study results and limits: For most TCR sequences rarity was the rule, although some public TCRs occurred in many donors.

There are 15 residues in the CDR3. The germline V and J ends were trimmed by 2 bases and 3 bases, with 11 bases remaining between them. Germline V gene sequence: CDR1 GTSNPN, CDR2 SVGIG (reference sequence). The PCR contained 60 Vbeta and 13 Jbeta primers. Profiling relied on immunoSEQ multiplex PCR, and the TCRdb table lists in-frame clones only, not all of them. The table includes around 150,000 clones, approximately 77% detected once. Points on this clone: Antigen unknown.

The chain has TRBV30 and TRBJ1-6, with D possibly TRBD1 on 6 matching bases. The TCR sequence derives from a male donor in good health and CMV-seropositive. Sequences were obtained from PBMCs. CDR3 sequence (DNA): TGTGCCTGGAGTACAGGGACCCACTATAATTCACCCCTCCACTTT. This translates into CAWSTGTHYNSPLHF.